This T cell receptor beta chain was recovered during a study of T cell responses to AZD1222 COVID-19 vaccine. Measured with immunoSEQ multiplex PCR; TCRdb has only the in-frame clones, and not every one. The sample lists some 120,000 clones; 75% to 90% were seen once. V was trimmed by 4 bases and J by 10 bases, leaving 18 bases between them. Germline CDR1 SGDLS, CDR2 YYNGEE. The CDR3 contains 15 residues. The chain employs TRBV9 and TRBJ1-6; the D gene is possibly TRBD1 (5 bases). Source: peripheral blood, taken on day 0 of AZD1222 vaccination. This TCR was recovered from an adult in good health. Written as DNA, the CDR3 is TGTGCCAGCAGCCAGGGAGTTAACAGACACTCACCCCTCCACTTT. Its translation: CASSQGVNRHSPLHF.